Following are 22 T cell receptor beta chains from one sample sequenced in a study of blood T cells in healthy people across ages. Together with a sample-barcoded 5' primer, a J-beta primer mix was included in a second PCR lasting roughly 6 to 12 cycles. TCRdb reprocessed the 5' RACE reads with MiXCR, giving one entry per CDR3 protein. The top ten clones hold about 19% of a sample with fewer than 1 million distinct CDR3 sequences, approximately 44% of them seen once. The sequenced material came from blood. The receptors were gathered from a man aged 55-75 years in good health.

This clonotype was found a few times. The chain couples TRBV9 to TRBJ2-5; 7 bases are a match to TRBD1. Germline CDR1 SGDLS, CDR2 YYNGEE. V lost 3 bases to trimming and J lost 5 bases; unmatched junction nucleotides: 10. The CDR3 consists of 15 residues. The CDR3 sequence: CASSDPVDRAETQYF. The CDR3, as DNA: TGTGCCAGCAGCGACCCCGTCGACAGGGCTGAGACCCAGTACTTC. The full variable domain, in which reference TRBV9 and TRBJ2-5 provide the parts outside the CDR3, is DSGVTQTPKHLITATGQRVTLRCSPRSGDLSVYWYQQSLDQGLQFLIQYYNGEERAKGNILERFSAQQFPDLHSELNLSSLELGDSALYFCASSDPVDRAETQYFGPGTRLLVL.

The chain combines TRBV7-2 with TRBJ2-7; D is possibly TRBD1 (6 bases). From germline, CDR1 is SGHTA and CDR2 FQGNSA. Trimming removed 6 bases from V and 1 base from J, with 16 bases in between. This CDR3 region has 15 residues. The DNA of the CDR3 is TGTGCCAGCAGATTAAATACAGGGTGGTCCTACGAGCAGTACTTC. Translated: CASRLNTGWSYEQYF.

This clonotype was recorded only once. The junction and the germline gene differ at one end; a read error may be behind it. The CDR3 bases are TGCAGCGGTGGACCCTCCCAAGGGACCCAGTACTTC. It yields the protein CSGGPSQGTQYF. The chain joins TRBV20-1 to TRBJ2-4; D gene unclear. The DNA end lines up better with TRBJ2-5; the J call may be wrong. This CDR3 spans 12 amino acids. CDR1 DFQATT and CDR2 SNEGSKA come from the germline V gene (reference sequence).

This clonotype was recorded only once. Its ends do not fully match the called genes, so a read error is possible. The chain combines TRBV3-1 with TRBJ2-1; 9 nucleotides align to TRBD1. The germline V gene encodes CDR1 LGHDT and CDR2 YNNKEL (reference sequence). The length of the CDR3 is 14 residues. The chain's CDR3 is CASTGTGTYKEQFF. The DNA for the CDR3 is TGTGCCAGCACCGGGACAGGGACCTACAAGGAGCAGTTCTTC.

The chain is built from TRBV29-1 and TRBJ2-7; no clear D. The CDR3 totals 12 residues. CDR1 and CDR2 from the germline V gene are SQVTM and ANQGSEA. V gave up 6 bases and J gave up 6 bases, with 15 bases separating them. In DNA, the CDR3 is TGCAGCGTCGGTAACGCCGGCTTCGAGCAGTACTTC. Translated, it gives CSVGNAGFEQYF.

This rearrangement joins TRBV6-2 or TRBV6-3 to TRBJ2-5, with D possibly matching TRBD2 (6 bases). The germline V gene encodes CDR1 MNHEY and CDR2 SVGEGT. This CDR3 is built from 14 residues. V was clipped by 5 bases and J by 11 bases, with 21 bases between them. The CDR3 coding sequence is TGTGCCAGCAGTCTCCGGGACGGACCAGGAGGGCAGTACTTC. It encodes CASSLRDGPGGQYF.

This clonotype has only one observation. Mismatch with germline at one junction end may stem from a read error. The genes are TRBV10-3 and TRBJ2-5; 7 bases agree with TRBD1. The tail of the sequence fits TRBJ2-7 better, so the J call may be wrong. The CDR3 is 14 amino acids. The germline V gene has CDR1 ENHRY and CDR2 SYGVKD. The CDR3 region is CAFSERGQNYEQYF. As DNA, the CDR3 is TGTGCCTTCAGTGAGAGGGGACAGAACTACGAGCAGTACTTC.

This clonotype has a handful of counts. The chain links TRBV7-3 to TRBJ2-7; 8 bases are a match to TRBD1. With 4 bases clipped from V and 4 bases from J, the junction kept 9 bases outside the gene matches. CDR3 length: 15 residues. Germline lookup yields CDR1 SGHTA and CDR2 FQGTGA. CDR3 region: CASSSTAGQVYEQYF. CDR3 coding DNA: TGTGCCAGCAGCTCTACCGCGGGACAGGTGTACGAGCAGTACTTC.

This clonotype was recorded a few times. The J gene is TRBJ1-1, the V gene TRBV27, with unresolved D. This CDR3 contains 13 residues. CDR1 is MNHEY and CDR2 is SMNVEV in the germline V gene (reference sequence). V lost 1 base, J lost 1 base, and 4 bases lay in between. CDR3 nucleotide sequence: TGTGCCAGCAGTTTATACAGGAACACTGAAGCTTTCTTT. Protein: CASSLYRNTEAFF.

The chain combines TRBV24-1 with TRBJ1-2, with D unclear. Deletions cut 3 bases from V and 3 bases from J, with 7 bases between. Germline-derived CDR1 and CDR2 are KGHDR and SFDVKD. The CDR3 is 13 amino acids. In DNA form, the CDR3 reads TGTGCCACCAGTGATGAGGGTTACTATGGCTACACCTTC. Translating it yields CATSDEGYYGYTF.

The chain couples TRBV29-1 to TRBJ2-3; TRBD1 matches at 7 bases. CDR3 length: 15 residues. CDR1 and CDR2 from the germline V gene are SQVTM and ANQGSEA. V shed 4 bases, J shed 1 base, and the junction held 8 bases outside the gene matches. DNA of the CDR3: TGCAGCGTTGTTAGGATAGGGGGCGGCACAGATACGCAGTATTTT. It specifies CSVVRIGGGTDTQYF.

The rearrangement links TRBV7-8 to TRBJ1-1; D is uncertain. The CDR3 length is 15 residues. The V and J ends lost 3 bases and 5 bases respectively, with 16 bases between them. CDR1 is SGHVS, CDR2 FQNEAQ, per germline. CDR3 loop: CASSLKGGIGTEAFF. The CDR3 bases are TGTGCCAGCAGCTTGAAGGGCGGGATTGGGACTGAAGCTTTCTTT.

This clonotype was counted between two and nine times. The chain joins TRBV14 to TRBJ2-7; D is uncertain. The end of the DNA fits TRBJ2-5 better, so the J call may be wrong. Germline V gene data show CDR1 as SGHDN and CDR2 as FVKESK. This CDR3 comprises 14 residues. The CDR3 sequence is CASSQNPLGETQYF. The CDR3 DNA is TGTGCCAGCAGCCAAAACCCACTGGGGGAGACCCAGTACTTC.

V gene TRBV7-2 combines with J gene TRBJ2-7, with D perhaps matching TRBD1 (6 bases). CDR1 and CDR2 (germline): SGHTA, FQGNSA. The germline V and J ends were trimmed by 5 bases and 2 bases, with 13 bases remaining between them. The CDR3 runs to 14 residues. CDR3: CASSRRTVPYEQYF. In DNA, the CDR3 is TGTGCCAGCAGCCGACGGACAGTACCCTACGAGCAGTACTTC.

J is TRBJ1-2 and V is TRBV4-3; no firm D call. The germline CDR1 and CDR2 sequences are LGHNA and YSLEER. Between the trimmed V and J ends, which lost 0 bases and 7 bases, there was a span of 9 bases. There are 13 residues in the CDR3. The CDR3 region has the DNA TGCGCCAGCAGCCAAGAGTGGGTGGGTGGCTACACCTTC. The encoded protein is CASSQEWVGGYTF.

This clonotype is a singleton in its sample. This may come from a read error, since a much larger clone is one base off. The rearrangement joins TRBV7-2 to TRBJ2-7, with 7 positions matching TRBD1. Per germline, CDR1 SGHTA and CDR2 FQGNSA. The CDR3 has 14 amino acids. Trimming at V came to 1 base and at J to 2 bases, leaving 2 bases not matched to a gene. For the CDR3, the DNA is TGTGCCAGCAGCTTAGGGGACAGACCCTACGAGCAGTACTTC. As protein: CASSLGDRPYEQYF.

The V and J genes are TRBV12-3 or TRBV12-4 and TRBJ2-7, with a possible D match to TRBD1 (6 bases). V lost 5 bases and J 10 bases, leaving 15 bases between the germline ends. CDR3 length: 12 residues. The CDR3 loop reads CASSEVRGNQYF. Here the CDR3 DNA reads TGTGCCAGCAGTGAGGTTAGGGGGAACCAGTACTTC.

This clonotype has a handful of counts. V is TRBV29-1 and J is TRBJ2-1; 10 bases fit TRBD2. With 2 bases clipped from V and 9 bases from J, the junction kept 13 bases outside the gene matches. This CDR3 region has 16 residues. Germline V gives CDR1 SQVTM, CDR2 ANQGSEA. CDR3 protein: CSVELQRGGLNREQFF. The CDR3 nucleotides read TGCAGCGTTGAATTACAGCGGGGGGGCTTAAATCGTGAGCAGTTCTTC.

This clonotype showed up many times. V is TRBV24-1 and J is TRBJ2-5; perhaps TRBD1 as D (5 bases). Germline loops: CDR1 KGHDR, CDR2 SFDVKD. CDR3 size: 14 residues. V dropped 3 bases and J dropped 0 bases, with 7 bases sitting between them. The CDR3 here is CATSDTGNQETQYF. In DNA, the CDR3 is TGTGCCACCAGTGATACAGGAAACCAAGAGACCCAGTACTTC.

The CDR3 sequence: CASSATGTSGSYEQYF. In DNA, the CDR3 is TGTGCCAGCAGCGCTACCGGGACTAGCGGCTCCTACGAGCAGTACTTC. The rearrangement joins TRBV7-2 to TRBJ2-7; TRBD2 matches 11 bases. The V gene's germline CDR1 is SGHTA and CDR2 FQGNSA. After removal of 5 bases from V and 0 bases from J, the junction contained 6 bases not matched to a gene. The length of the CDR3 is 16 residues.

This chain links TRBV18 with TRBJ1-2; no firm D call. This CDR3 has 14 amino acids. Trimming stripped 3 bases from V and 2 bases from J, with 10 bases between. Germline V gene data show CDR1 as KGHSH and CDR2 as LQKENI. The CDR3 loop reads CASSPGERNYGYTF. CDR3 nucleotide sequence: TGTGCCAGCTCACCCGGGGAGAGGAACTATGGCTACACCTTC.

CDR3 in DNA: TGTGCCAGCAGTCTCGGAGTGACCTACGAGCAGTACTTC. Amino acid sequence: CASSLGVTYEQYF. The J gene is TRBJ2-7, the V gene TRBV2, with D unclear. The CDR3 is 13 residues long. V was pared by 5 bases and J by 2 bases, with 10 bases between. The germline gives CDR1 SNHLY, CDR2 FYNNEI. Based on the CDR3 plus reference TRBV2 and TRBJ2-7, the full variable domain is EPEVTQTPSHQVTQMGQEVILRCVPISNHLYFYWYRQILGQKVEFLVSFYNNEISEKSEIFDDQFSVERPDGSNFTLKIRSTKLEDSAMYFCASSLGVTYEQYFGPGTRLTVT.